The T cell receptor beta chain under discussion was sequenced for a study of T cell responses to AZD1222 COVID-19 vaccine. Looking at the study overall: Some second doses came at about 4 weeks and others at about 12 weeks; these were pooled.

V was trimmed by 2 bases and J by 4 bases, leaving 5 bases between them. The CDR3 covers 12 residues. Germline V lookup: CDR1 MNHEY, CDR2 SVGAGI. In regard to this clone: The antigen remains unidentified.

Only in-frame clones appear in the TCRdb table, and some are missing; sequencing was by immunoSEQ multiplex PCR. The profile shows fewer than 120,000 clones, about four fifths of them singletons. Whole-study results and caveats: A mostly white British donor set with more females was recruited, and clonal diversity was possibly underestimated.

This receptor was obtained from an adult in good health. The chain couples TRBV6-5 to TRBJ2-5; D assignment may be TRBD1 or TRBD2 (5 bases each). This material consisted of peripheral blood, taken on day 0 of AZD1222 vaccination. In DNA form, the CDR3 reads TGTGCCAGCAGTTACGGGGGAGAGACCCAGTACTTC. It codes for CASSYGGETQYF.